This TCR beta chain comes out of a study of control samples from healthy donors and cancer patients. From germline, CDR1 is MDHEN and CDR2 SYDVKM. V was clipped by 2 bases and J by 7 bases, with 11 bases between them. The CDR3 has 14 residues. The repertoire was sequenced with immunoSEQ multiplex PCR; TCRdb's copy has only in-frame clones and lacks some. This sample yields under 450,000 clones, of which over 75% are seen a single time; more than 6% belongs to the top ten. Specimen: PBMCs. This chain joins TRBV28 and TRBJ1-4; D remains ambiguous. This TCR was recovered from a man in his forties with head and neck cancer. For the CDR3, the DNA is TGTGCCAGCAGTTTAAGGCCGAGAAGTGAAAAACTGTTTTTT. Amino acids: CASSLRPRSEKLFF.